This T cell receptor (beta chain) came from a study of PD-L1 blockade in urothelial cancer. Study details: About 90% of the roughly 30 patients were men who had bladder-origin urothelial cancer. It was at 3 weeks (second dose) and 6 weeks after treatment start that blood was analyzed. A median blood sample held about 140,000 T cells and about 89,000 unique TCRs.

Synthetic templates analogous to TCR were spiked into all PCRs individually. Here immunoSEQ multiplex PCR was the method, and the copy in TCRdb shows in-frame clones only, minus some. The sample contains about 45,000 clones, approximately 90% of which appear only once. This CDR3 has 15 residues. Losses at the gene ends were 1 base for V and 2 bases for J; bases not matched to a gene: 2. CDR1 and CDR2 (germline): SGHTA, FQGNSA. This sequence joins TRBV7-2 and TRBJ2-1; 7 bases agree with TRBD1. Source: PBMCs, taken around atezolizumab (anti-PD-L1) treatment. This TCR was recovered from an elderly man with urothelial cancer. The CDR3: CASSLVGGTYNEQFF. The CDR3 DNA reads as TGTGCCAGCAGCTTAGTAGGGGGCACCTACAATGAGCAGTTCTTC.